This T cell receptor (beta chain) was identified in a study of shared clonotypes between healthy human individuals. Study conclusions and caveats: Represented genetic and exposure-history diversity was restricted by having few donors.

Notes on this clone: Its antigen is undetermined.

V was trimmed by 9 bases and J by 0 bases, leaving 12 bases between them. CDR3 size: 14 residues. CDR1 and CDR2 (germline): LNHDA, SQIVND (reference sequence). In the study's own analysis: Filtering differed, since immunoSEQ gave only junction sequences and no quality scores. Only in-frame clones appear in the TCRdb table, and some are missing; sequencing was by immunoSEQ multiplex PCR. V, J and clone size reflect that table, while D and trimming were determined from the DNA. The sample shows a few million clones, 80% to 95% of them seen only once. CD45RO-negative, CCR7-positively selected cells formed the naive CD8 fraction, excluding terminally differentiated effector memory CD45RA+ cells.

The receptor was isolated from a man between 18 and 35 years old in good health. Some clones in this sample may be carry-over from other donors' samples. This chain uses TRBV19 with TRBJ1-3; tentative D call: TRBD1 (6 bases). Specimen: naive CD8+ T cells from PBMCs. Written as DNA, the CDR3 is TGTGCCAGCGTGACAGGAACCTCTGGAAACACCATATATTTT. Amino acids: CASVTGTSGNTIYF. Full variable domain (rest looked up from reference TRBV19 and TRBJ1-3): DGGITQSPKYLFRKEGQNVTLSCEQNLNHDAMYWYRQDPGQGLRLIYYSQIVNDFQKGDIAEGYSVSREKKESFPLTVTSAQKNPTAFYLCASVTGTSGNTIYFGEGSWLTVV.